These 20 T cell receptor beta chains originate from one sample sequenced in a study of human T cells and chemical hapten exposure. The sample's time point: pre-sensitization, week 0. Treatment specified: therapeutic diphenylcyclopropenone sensitization with weekly scalp DPC. Each CDR3 protein is one row after TCRdb ran MiXCR on the RACE reads. Of about 120,000 distinct CDR3 sequences listed, approximately 12% were seen once; the top ten hold about 3%. The material sequenced was whole blood, taken in connection with sensitization to the hapten diphenylcyclopropenone (DPC). The receptors here all came from a woman aged 18-29 years with alopecia areata. Some clones in this sample may be carry-over from other donors' samples.

This chain joins TRBV18 and TRBJ2-2, with D possibly being TRBD1 (5 bases). CDR3 length equals 17 residues. Trimming stripped 8 bases from V and 0 bases from J, with 19 bases between. CDR1 KGHSH and CDR2 LQKENI come from the germline V gene. CDR3 in amino acids: CASKPPARAPNTGELFF. CDR3 DNA: TGTGCCAGCAAACCCCCGGCCAGGGCCCCGAACACCGGGGAGCTGTTTTTT. Variable domain in full (rest from reference TRBV18 and TRBJ2-2): NAGVMQNPRHLVRRRGQEARLRCSPMKGHSHVYWYRQLPEEGLKFMVYLQKENIIDESGMPKERFSAEFPKEGPSILRIQQVVRGDSAAYFCASKPPARAPNTGELFFGEGSRLTVL.

Many counts were recorded for this clonotype. The V call is TRBV11-2, the J call TRBJ1-2; 9 bases agree with TRBD1. Germline-derived CDR1 and CDR2 are SGHAT and FQNNGV. V lost 7 bases to trimming and J lost 8 bases; unmatched junction nucleotides: 2. The CDR3 spans 11 residues. The CDR3 loop is CASKGQGGYTF. The CDR3 region has the DNA TGTGCCAGCAAGGGACAGGGAGGCTACACCTTC.

This chain connects TRBV24-1 to TRBJ1-4; a possible D gene is TRBD1 (6 bases). In germline, CDR1 is KGHDR, CDR2 SFDVKD. The V and J ends lost 8 bases and 0 bases respectively, with 9 bases between them. This CDR3 has 14 residues. CDR3 nucleotide sequence: TGTGCCACCACCGGACAGTCAACTAATGAAAAACTGTTTTTT. As protein: CATTGQSTNEKLFF.

This clonotype has a handful of counts. The V and J genes are TRBV18 and TRBJ1-2; D unclear. The germline gives CDR1 KGHSH, CDR2 LQKENI. The CDR3 has 12 amino acids. V was clipped by 1 base and J by 6 bases, with 6 bases between them. The CDR3 DNA is TGTGCCAGCTCACCACTGGACGATGGCTACACCTTC. Amino acid sequence: CASSPLDDGYTF. Looking up the rest from reference TRBV18 and TRBJ1-2 gives the full variable domain: NAGVMQNPRHLVRRRGQEARLRCSPMKGHSHVYWYRQLPEEGLKFMVYLQKENIIDESGMPKERFSAEFPKEGPSILRIQQVVRGDSAAYFCASSPLDDGYTFGSGTRLTVV.

This sequence joins TRBV20-1 and TRBJ2-7; perhaps TRBD1 as D (6 bases). The CDR3 contains 15 residues. Looked up from germline, CDR1 is DFQATT and CDR2 is SNEGSKA (reference sequence). Deletions cut 0 bases from V and 2 bases from J, with 14 bases between. CDR3 region: CSARDPVRGTYEQYF. The CDR3 nucleotides are TGCAGTGCTAGAGACCCCGTCAGGGGAACCTACGAGCAGTACTTC.

This clonotype has just a few counts. The chain uses TRBV9 and TRBJ2-7; D ambiguous. Germline V gives CDR1 SGDLS, CDR2 YYNGEE. The CDR3 spans 14 residues. V dropped 7 bases and J dropped 3 bases, with 17 bases sitting between them. The CDR3 loop is CASGPRSSDYEQYF. The CDR3 nucleotides are TGTGCCAGCGGTCCGCGGAGCTCCGACTACGAGCAGTACTTC.

This clonotype was seen once. The chain employs TRBV5-1 and TRBJ2-1, with TRBD2 matching 7 bases. Germline-derived CDR1 and CDR2 are SGHRS and YFSETQ. The CDR3 extends over 15 amino acids. Trimming at V came to 4 bases and at J to 6 bases, leaving 10 bases not matched to a gene. For the CDR3, the DNA is TGCGCCAGCAGCGTGGGGGGAGCGGGAACCAATGAGCAGTTCTTC. Protein: CASSVGGAGTNEQFF.

This clonotype was observed a few times. The chain combines TRBV2 with TRBJ1-5; no firm D call. The CDR3 extends over 13 amino acids. V shed 7 bases and J shed 2 bases, with 9 bases lying between them. Germline V CDR1 and CDR2: SNHLY, FYNNEI. In DNA form, the CDR3 reads TGTGCCAGCATGGTGGAGGGCAATCAGCCCCAGCATTTT. This encodes CASMVEGNQPQHF.

There are a few counts of this clonotype. The chain carries TRBV20-1 and TRBJ1-2; D remains ambiguous. This CDR3 region has 13 residues. Germline V gene sequence: CDR1 DFQATT, CDR2 SNEGSKA (reference sequence). V dropped 3 bases and J dropped 0 bases, with 8 bases sitting between them. CDR3 loop: CSARVDTNYGYTF. The CDR3 DNA is TGCAGTGCTAGGGTTGACACTAACTATGGCTACACCTTC.

The chain couples TRBV30 to TRBJ2-3, with a possible D match to TRBD2 (5 bases). V was pared by 0 bases and J by 0 bases, with 13 bases between. Germline V gives CDR1 GTSNPN, CDR2 SVGIG (reference sequence). CDR3 size: 16 residues. The CDR3 protein is CAWSVLGSPSTDTQYF. CDR3 DNA sequence: TGTGCCTGGAGTGTACTGGGGAGTCCTAGCACAGATACGCAGTATTTT.

J is TRBJ1-5 and V is TRBV27, with D possibly being TRBD1 (6 bases). Germline V gene data show CDR1 as MNHEY and CDR2 as SMNVEV (reference sequence). The CDR3 loop spans 15 amino acids. V lost 4 bases and J 5 bases, leaving 15 bases between the germline ends. CDR3 DNA: TGTGCCAGCAGTTCTACAGGGCTAGGGGATCAGCCCCAGCATTTT. The encoded protein is CASSSTGLGDQPQHF.

At least ten counts were recorded for this clonotype. The V call is TRBV4-2, the J call TRBJ1-2; maybe TRBD1 (5 bases). Germline lookup yields CDR1 LGHNA and CDR2 YNFKEQ. This CDR3 has 14 amino acids. The ends were cut back, 0 bases at V and 2 bases at J, with 7 bases in the middle. CDR3 residues: CASSQDTGNYGYTF. The CDR3 DNA reads TGTGCCAGCAGCCAAGATACAGGCAACTATGGCTACACCTTC.

This clonotype was counted at least ten times. The chain uses TRBV7-6 and TRBJ1-1; TRBD1 might be the D (5 bases). The CDR3 loop spans 13 amino acids. The germline V gene has CDR1 SGHVS and CDR2 FNYEAQ. V was cut by 5 bases and J by 2 bases, with 9 bases left in between. CDR3 DNA sequence: TGTGCCAGCAGCCCGGACACTAACACTGAAGCTTTCTTT. Its translation: CASSPDTNTEAFF.

This clonotype was observed a few times. This chain links TRBV18 with TRBJ1-2; D unclear. Germline V gives CDR1 KGHSH, CDR2 LQKENI. The ends were cut back, 3 bases at V and 2 bases at J, with 7 bases in the middle. The CDR3 contains 13 residues. For the CDR3, the DNA is TGTGCCAGCTCACCTTTGGAAAACTATGGCTACACCTTC. It yields the protein CASSPLENYGYTF.

This clonotype was found a few times. V and J are TRBV6-2 or TRBV6-3 and TRBJ1-6, with D possibly being TRBD1 (6 bases). The germline gives CDR1 MNHEY, CDR2 SVGEGT. This CDR3 has 19 residues. V lost 5 bases and J lost 0, with 20 bases in between. The CDR3 is CASSKGGDIWSSYNSPLHF. CDR3 nucleotide sequence: TGTGCCAGCAGTAAAGGGGGGGACATCTGGAGCTCCTATAATTCACCCCTCCACTTT.

CDR3: CASSYGKSYNEQFF. CDR3 bases: TGTGCCAGCAGTTACGGGAAATCCTACAATGAGCAGTTCTTC. The chain combines TRBV6-5 with TRBJ2-1, with no clear D. The germline V and J ends were trimmed by 2 bases and 1 base, with 6 bases remaining between them. CDR1 and CDR2 from the germline V gene are MNHEY and SVGAGI. CDR3 size: 14 residues.

This clonotype was picked up a small number of times. This chain uses TRBV3-1 with TRBJ2-7; no reliable D call. Trimming took off 3 bases at V and 1 base at J, with 10 bases between the two ends. The germline V gene has CDR1 LGHDT and CDR2 YNNKEL (reference sequence). This CDR3 spans 14 amino acids. The CDR3 loop reads CASSHPDGSYEQYF. The CDR3 nucleotides read TGTGCCAGCAGCCACCCGGACGGGTCCTACGAGCAGTACTTC.

V is TRBV18 and J is TRBJ2-7, with 8 positions matching TRBD2. Germline lookup yields CDR1 KGHSH and CDR2 LQKENI. Losses at the gene ends were 3 bases for V and 3 bases for J; bases not matched to a gene: 4. CDR3 length equals 14 residues. CDR3 DNA sequence: TGTGCCAGCTCACCCACTAGCGGCCACTACGAGCAGTACTTC. This encodes CASSPTSGHYEQYF.

This clonotype was detected many times. This chain uses TRBV6-2 or TRBV6-3 with TRBJ1-2, with TRBD1 as a possible D gene (5 bases). The CDR3 spans 12 residues. V lost 5 bases, J lost 7 bases, and 11 bases lay in between. The germline gives CDR1 MNHEY, CDR2 SVGEGT. CDR3 amino acids: CASSKGTGGYTF. CDR3 DNA sequence: TGTGCCAGCAGTAAGGGGACCGGTGGCTACACCTTC.

A few counts support this clonotype. The chain couples TRBV28 to TRBJ2-7; maybe TRBD1 (6 bases). Trimming shortened V by 5 bases and J by 0 bases, and 11 bases separated the two germline ends. Germline CDR1 MDHEN, CDR2 SYDVKM. This CDR3 spans 14 amino acids. The CDR3 sequence: CASSNGQISYEQYF. The DNA of the CDR3 is TGTGCCAGCAGTAACGGACAGATCTCCTACGAGCAGTACTTC. Variable domain in full (rest from reference TRBV28 and TRBJ2-7): DVKVTQSSRYLVKRTGEKVFLECVQDMDHENMFWYRQDPGLGLRLIYFSYDVKMKEKGDIPEGYSVSREKKERFSLILESASTNQTSMYLCASSNGQISYEQYFGPGTRLTVT.